The T cell receptor (beta chain) described here comes from a study of shared clonotypes between healthy human individuals. The table lists this clone with a count of one. This CDR3 spans 12 amino acids. Trimming pared 2 bases from V and 10 bases from J, leaving 11 bases between. The V gene's germline CDR1 is ENHRY and CDR2 SYGVKD. The assay was immunoSEQ multiplex PCR, and TCRdb's table has in-frame clones only and misses some. The sample lists some 2,100,000 clones; approximately 96% were seen once. This sequence originates from a man aged 18 to 30 in good health. Sequences were obtained from naive CD4+ T cells sorted from blood. Stated subset: CD45RA+ positively selected. The V gene is TRBV10-3, the J gene TRBJ1-1; D not resolved. This CDR3 reads CAISEPGEGAFF. The CDR3, as DNA: TGTGCCATCAGTGAGCCGGGAGAAGGAGCTTTCTTT.